Listed below are T cell receptor beta chains from one sample, sequenced in a study of shared clonotypes between healthy human individuals. Some clones are missing from TCRdb's copy, which holds only in-frame ones; the method was immunoSEQ multiplex PCR. Here the sample spans about 820,000 clones, 80% to 95% being singletons. Specimen: naive CD8+ T cells sorted from blood. The source is a man younger than 40 in good health. Each CDR3 is given with its conserved first and last residue. The order of the fields is D gene, J gene, V gene, clone size, CDR3 DNA, CDR3 protein. D genes are given only for firm matches. Clone size appears in some rows only: once, few, many, or a class for an expanded clone.

d_call: TRBD2; j_call: TRBJ2-3; v_call: TRBV2; clone_size: .; cdr3_nt: TGTGCCAGCAGTGTAATAGCGGGAGGCCTCAGCACAGATACGCAGTATTTT; cdr3_aa: CASSVIAGGLSTDTQYF
d_call: .; j_call: TRBJ2-7; v_call: TRBV5-5; clone_size: .; cdr3_nt: TGTGCCAGCAGCTTGAGAGGGAGTAACAACGAGCAGTACTTC; cdr3_aa: CASSLRGSNNEQYF
d_call: .; j_call: TRBJ1-5; v_call: TRBV18; clone_size: once; cdr3_nt: TGTGCCAGCTCCCCAGACAGACTAAAGTATCAGCCCCAGCATTTT; cdr3_aa: CASSPDRLKYQPQHF
d_call: .; j_call: TRBJ2-1; v_call: TRBV25-1; clone_size: .; cdr3_nt: TGTGCCAGCAGTGACCCCCGGGGCAGGGGAATGGCCAATGAGCAGTTCTTC; cdr3_aa: CASSDPRGRGMANEQFF
d_call: TRBD1; j_call: TRBJ2-7; v_call: TRBV7-3; clone_size: .; cdr3_nt: TGTGCCAGCAGCTCGGGACAGGGGTCCTACGAGCAGTACTTC; cdr3_aa: CASSSGQGSYEQYF
d_call: TRBD2; j_call: TRBJ2-1; v_call: TRBV27; clone_size: .; cdr3_nt: TGTGCCAGCATGGCGGGAGAAACTGAGCAGTTCTTC; cdr3_aa: CASMAGETEQFF
d_call: TRBD2; j_call: TRBJ2-1; v_call: TRBV6-5; clone_size: .; cdr3_nt: TGTGCCAGCAGTTACTCCGGGGGGGGGAATGAGCAGTTCTTC; cdr3_aa: CASSYSGGGNEQFF
d_call: TRBD2; j_call: TRBJ2-1; v_call: TRBV2; clone_size: .; cdr3_nt: TGTGCCACCCGGGGGCTAGCGGGAGGAATATCCCGCTATGAGCAGTTCTTC; cdr3_aa: CATRGLAGGISRYEQFF
d_call: .; j_call: TRBJ2-2; v_call: TRBV5-1; clone_size: .; cdr3_nt: TGCGCCAGCAGCCCCTGGGACATAAAGAACACCGGGGAGCTGTTTTTT; cdr3_aa: CASSPWDIKNTGELFF
d_call: TRBD1; j_call: TRBJ1-5; v_call: TRBV2; clone_size: .; cdr3_nt: TGTGCCAGCAGTGAACGACCGGGACAGGCCCTTTATAGCAATCAGCCCCAGCATTTT; cdr3_aa: CASSERPGQALYSNQPQHF
d_call: .; j_call: TRBJ2-1; v_call: TRBV27; clone_size: .; cdr3_nt: TGTGCCAGCAGTTGGGGGCTGCCCAATGAGCAGTTCTTC; cdr3_aa: CASSWGLPNEQFF
d_call: .; j_call: TRBJ2-7; v_call: TRBV29-1; clone_size: .; cdr3_nt: TGCAGCGTTGAAGACTGGCAGAACGAGCAGTACTTC; cdr3_aa: CSVEDWQNEQYF
d_call: TRBD2; j_call: TRBJ2-2; v_call: TRBV2; clone_size: .; cdr3_nt: TGTGCCAGCAGTAAAAATGGGGGGACTAGCGGGAGAGCCTACACCGGGGAGCTGTTTTTT; cdr3_aa: CASSKNGGTSGRAYTGELFF
d_call: TRBD2; j_call: TRBJ2-7; v_call: TRBV11-2; clone_size: .; cdr3_nt: TGTGCCAGCAGCTTAGATCGCTGGACTAGCGGCTACTACGAGCAGTACTTC; cdr3_aa: CASSLDRWTSGYYEQYF
d_call: .; j_call: TRBJ1-5; v_call: TRBV27; clone_size: .; cdr3_nt: TGTGCCAGCAGTTTATACTGGGATCAGCCCCAGCATTTT; cdr3_aa: CASSLYWDQPQHF
d_call: .; j_call: TRBJ2-3; v_call: TRBV28; clone_size: .; cdr3_nt: TGTGCCAGCAGGCCCTATCGTCGGGATAGCACAGATACGCAGTATTTT; cdr3_aa: CASRPYRRDSTDTQYF
d_call: TRBD2; j_call: TRBJ2-1; v_call: TRBV7-3; clone_size: few; cdr3_nt: TGTGCCAGCAGCTTAATTCTAGCGGGCACCCCCTTTTACAATGAGCAGTTCTTC; cdr3_aa: CASSLILAGTPFYNEQFF
d_call: .; j_call: TRBJ2-7; v_call: TRBV27; clone_size: .; cdr3_nt: TGTGCCAGCAGCCCACAACCGCTAGTCTACGAGCAGTACTTC; cdr3_aa: CASSPQPLVYEQYF
d_call: .; j_call: TRBJ1-1; v_call: TRBV29-1; clone_size: once; cdr3_nt: TGCAGCGTTGACTCAAAGGGACATTCATCGGGGACTGAAGCTTTCTTT; cdr3_aa: CSVDSKGHSSGTEAFF
d_call: TRBD2; j_call: TRBJ2-1; v_call: TRBV9; clone_size: .; cdr3_nt: TGTGCCAGCAGCGTTCCTACTAGCGGGAGTTTTAATGAGCAGTTCTTC; cdr3_aa: CASSVPTSGSFNEQFF
d_call: .; j_call: TRBJ2-5; v_call: TRBV5-5; clone_size: .; cdr3_nt: TGTGCCAGCAGCTTGCCTCACGAAGAGACCCAGTACTTC; cdr3_aa: CASSLPHEETQYF
d_call: .; j_call: TRBJ2-7; v_call: TRBV27; clone_size: .; cdr3_nt: TGTGCCAGCAGTTTAAACAGGGTGATGGTCTACGAGCAGTACTTC; cdr3_aa: CASSLNRVMVYEQYF
d_call: .; j_call: TRBJ2-1; v_call: TRBV10-3; clone_size: .; cdr3_nt: TGTGCCATCAAAGAGGGTGGATACAATGAGCAGTTCTTC; cdr3_aa: CAIKEGGYNEQFF
d_call: .; j_call: TRBJ2-1; v_call: TRBV7-9; clone_size: few; cdr3_nt: TGTGCCAGCAGCTTAGTGGCTGGGGCCTCCTACAATGAGCAGTTCTTC; cdr3_aa: CASSLVAGASYNEQFF
d_call: TRBD1; j_call: TRBJ2-1; v_call: TRBV28; clone_size: .; cdr3_nt: TGTGCCAGCAGCCAAACCCCCGGGACAGGGGTGGACAATGAGCAGTTCTTC; cdr3_aa: CASSQTPGTGVDNEQFF
d_call: .; j_call: TRBJ2-1; v_call: TRBV2; clone_size: .; cdr3_nt: TGTGCCAGCAGTGACCCCCGTACTCACGATGAGCAGTTCTTC; cdr3_aa: CASSDPRTHDEQFF
d_call: .; j_call: TRBJ2-3; v_call: TRBV12-2; clone_size: .; cdr3_nt: TGTGCAAGTCGCCCCCGGGACAGGGAGAGGACAGATACGCAGTATTTT; cdr3_aa: CASRPRDRERTDTQYF
d_call: .; j_call: TRBJ2-7; v_call: TRBV28; clone_size: .; cdr3_nt: TGTGCCAGCAGCTATCACTACGAGCAGTACTTC; cdr3_aa: CASSYHYEQYF
d_call: .; j_call: TRBJ2-1; v_call: TRBV7-9; clone_size: once; cdr3_nt: TGTGCCAGCAGCTTAAAGGGTGGCGCCTACAATGAGCAGTTCTTC; cdr3_aa: CASSLKGGAYNEQFF
d_call: .; j_call: TRBJ2-5; v_call: TRBV1; clone_size: .; cdr3_nt: TGCACCAGCAGCCAAGAAGGAGGCGGGAAGGGGGAGACCCAGTACTTC; cdr3_aa: CTSSQEGGGKGETQYF
d_call: .; j_call: TRBJ1-1; v_call: TRBV7-9; clone_size: .; cdr3_nt: TGTGCCAGCAGCTTTGGAACACAGGGTTTGTCTGGGAACACTGAAGCTTTCTTT; cdr3_aa: CASSFGTQGLSGNTEAFF
d_call: TRBD2; j_call: TRBJ2-7; v_call: TRBV27; clone_size: .; cdr3_nt: TGTGCCAGCAGTTTCCGGACTAGCGGTCCCCTGGATGAGCAGTACTTC; cdr3_aa: CASSFRTSGPLDEQYF
d_call: .; j_call: TRBJ2-7; v_call: TRBV29-1; clone_size: .; cdr3_nt: TGCAGCGTTGCGGGCAGTTCCTACGAGCAGTACTTC; cdr3_aa: CSVAGSSYEQYF
d_call: .; j_call: TRBJ2-5; v_call: TRBV6-5; clone_size: .; cdr3_nt: TGTGCCAGCAGTTACGAACAGGGTGATGGAGAGACCCAGTACTTC; cdr3_aa: CASSYEQGDGETQYF
d_call: .; j_call: TRBJ2-1; v_call: TRBV14; clone_size: .; cdr3_nt: TGTGCCAGCAGCCAAGAGAAATGGGGTGAGCAGTTCTTC; cdr3_aa: CASSQEKWGEQFF
d_call: TRBD1; j_call: TRBJ1-1; v_call: TRBV18; clone_size: once; cdr3_nt: TGTGCCAGCTCACGGCTTTTGGAGGGGGCAGTTGAAGCTTTCTTT; cdr3_aa: CASSRLLEGAVEAFF
d_call: TRBD1; j_call: TRBJ2-7; v_call: TRBV5-1; clone_size: few; cdr3_nt: TGCGCCAGCAGCCTGGACAGGGGGCGTTCCTACGAGCAGTACTTC; cdr3_aa: CASSLDRGRSYEQYF
d_call: TRBD2; j_call: TRBJ2-1; v_call: TRBV28; clone_size: .; cdr3_nt: TGTGCCAGCATAGAACTAGCGGGAGTTTACGGTCACAATGAGCAGTTCTTC; cdr3_aa: CASIELAGVYGHNEQFF
d_call: TRBD2; j_call: TRBJ2-3; v_call: TRBV25-1; clone_size: once; cdr3_nt: TGTGCCAGCACCGAGCGGGAGGGGTATGGCACAGATACGCAGTATTTT; cdr3_aa: CASTEREGYGTDTQYF
d_call: .; j_call: TRBJ1-1; v_call: TRBV19; clone_size: .; cdr3_nt: TGTGCCAGTAGTATTAAGGTTCTGAACACTGAAGCTTTCTTT; cdr3_aa: CASSIKVLNTEAFF
d_call: TRBD1; j_call: TRBJ2-1; v_call: TRBV7-9; clone_size: .; cdr3_nt: TGTGCCAGCAGCAATGACAGGGCTTACAATGAGCAGTTCTTC; cdr3_aa: CASSNDRAYNEQFF
d_call: TRBD1; j_call: TRBJ2-7; v_call: TRBV7-9; clone_size: .; cdr3_nt: TGTGCCAGCAACAGGGGTGGATACGAGCAGTACTTC; cdr3_aa: CASNRGGYEQYF
d_call: .; j_call: TRBJ2-5; v_call: TRBV5-1; clone_size: .; cdr3_nt: TGCGCCAGCAGCTTGGTCCCTCCAGGGGTTGAGACCCAGTACTTC; cdr3_aa: CASSLVPPGVETQYF
d_call: .; j_call: TRBJ1-2; v_call: TRBV7-6; clone_size: .; cdr3_nt: TGTGCCAGCAGCTTAAACGAGGGGGTAAACTATGGCTACACCTTC; cdr3_aa: CASSLNEGVNYGYTF
d_call: .; j_call: TRBJ2-7; v_call: TRBV28; clone_size: .; cdr3_nt: TGTGCCAGCAGTACCCCCGCGGCCCTTATGAACTACGAGCAGTACTTC; cdr3_aa: CASSTPAALMNYEQYF
d_call: TRBD2; j_call: TRBJ2-1; v_call: TRBV11-2; clone_size: .; cdr3_nt: TGTGCCAGCAGCTTAGGCGGGAGATCGGGCAATGAGCAGTTCTTC; cdr3_aa: CASSLGGRSGNEQFF
d_call: .; j_call: TRBJ1-5; v_call: TRBV28; clone_size: .; cdr3_nt: TGTGCCAGCAGTTTCTCTTGGGGCGATCAGCCCCAGCATTTT; cdr3_aa: CASSFSWGDQPQHF
d_call: TRBD1; j_call: TRBJ1-3; v_call: TRBV10-2; clone_size: .; cdr3_nt: TGCGCCAGCAGTGAGTTCCCAAGACAGGGCGTCGTCTCCGTCTCTGGAAACACCATATATTTT; cdr3_aa: CASSEFPRQGVVSVSGNTIYF
d_call: .; j_call: TRBJ2-1; v_call: TRBV5-6; clone_size: .; cdr3_nt: TGTGCCAGCAGCCCCGGGGCCGATTCCTACAATGAGCAGTTCTTC; cdr3_aa: CASSPGADSYNEQFF
d_call: .; j_call: TRBJ2-2; v_call: TRBV2; clone_size: .; cdr3_nt: TGTGCCAGCAGCGGACGGAACACCGGGGAGCTGTTTTTT; cdr3_aa: CASSGRNTGELFF
d_call: TRBD1; j_call: TRBJ2-2; v_call: TRBV7-3; clone_size: .; cdr3_nt: TGTGCCAGCAGCTTAATTGACAGGGACGACACCGGGGAGCTGTTTTTT; cdr3_aa: CASSLIDRDDTGELFF
d_call: .; j_call: TRBJ2-1; v_call: TRBV4-1; clone_size: .; cdr3_nt: TGCGCCAGCAGCCAGACTAGTTTCTATGAGCAGTTCTTC; cdr3_aa: CASSQTSFYEQFF
d_call: .; j_call: TRBJ1-2; v_call: TRBV27; clone_size: .; cdr3_nt: TGTGCCAGCGGCTGGAACACCCTTTATGGCTACACCTTC; cdr3_aa: CASGWNTLYGYTF
d_call: .; j_call: TRBJ2-1; v_call: TRBV28; clone_size: .; cdr3_nt: TGTGCCAGCAGTTCAAACAATGAGCAGTTCTTC; cdr3_aa: CASSSNNEQFF
d_call: TRBD2; j_call: TRBJ2-7; v_call: TRBV7-8; clone_size: .; cdr3_nt: TGTGCCAGCAGCAGTGGACTAGGATCCTACGAGCAGTACTTC; cdr3_aa: CASSSGLGSYEQYF
d_call: .; j_call: TRBJ2-1; v_call: TRBV11-2; clone_size: .; cdr3_nt: TGTGCCAGCAGCAAATCTAGCGAACTCTACAATGAGCAGTTCTTC; cdr3_aa: CASSKSSELYNEQFF
d_call: .; j_call: TRBJ2-1; v_call: TRBV28; clone_size: few; cdr3_nt: TGTGCCAGCAGCACCTACAATGAGCAGTTCTTC; cdr3_aa: CASSTYNEQFF
d_call: .; j_call: TRBJ1-1; v_call: TRBV11-2; clone_size: once; cdr3_nt: TGTGCCAGCAGCAGCCCCCCCGCGGGGGTGCGAGAACCTGAAGCTTTCTTT; cdr3_aa: CASSSPPAGVREPEAFF